The source of this TCR beta chain is a study of blood T cell repertoires in COVID-19. Background on the study: PBMCs, B-cell-depleted T cells, or T cells provided the cDNA or gDNA that made up the material.

Sequencing used immunoSEQ multiplex PCR; TCRdb keeps in-frame clones, though not all of them. Of approximately 150,000 clones in the sample, about three quarters are singletons; the top ten hold about 2%. The germline V and J ends were trimmed by 7 bases and 1 base, with 19 bases remaining between them. The CDR3 totals 16 residues. The germline V gene has CDR1 MDHEN and CDR2 SYDVKM. This sequence originates from a woman aged 60-75 years with acute or convalescent COVID-19. This rearrangement joins TRBV28 to TRBJ1-2; tentative D call: TRBD1 (5 bases). Source material: peripheral blood. The CDR3 DNA reads TGTGCCAGCACCATTCAAAAGGGGTTGTTTAACTATGGCTACACCTTC. Translating it yields CASTIQKGLFNYGYTF.